This T cell receptor (beta chain) was identified in a study of molecular identifiers for immune sequencing clone quantification. About the research overall: In replicates, the authors split RNA from about 19,000 or 110,000 naive CD8 cells five ways and sequenced four.

The CDR3 has 14 amino acids. CDR1 and CDR2 from the germline V gene are SNHLY and FYNNEI. Trimming shortened V by 3 bases and J by 3 bases, and 12 bases separated the two germline ends. In its sample, this clonotype was seen many times. Its antigen is unidentified. Previously published methods and listed TCR primers were used for the bulk TCR libraries. TCRdb fed the PCR reads into MiXCR, producing one record per CDR3 protein. This table holds about 100,000 distinct CDR3 sequences, roughly a third found once. Study observations and caveats: Clones above 20 RNA copies contained over 99% of effector molecules and under 1% of naive molecules.

The chain joins TRBV2 to TRBJ2-7, with D perhaps matching TRBD1 (5 bases). The sequencing input was naive CD8+ T cells from blood, with Jurkat cell RNA spiked in. Stated subset: FACS-sorted CD8+CD4-CCR7+CD45RA+ naive T cells. The receptor was isolated from a human donor in good health. Some libraries in this study had Jurkat cell RNA spiked in. The CDR3 coding sequence is TGTGCCAGCAGTGACTTGGGGCCCCTCTACGAGCAGTACTTC. This codes for CASSDLGPLYEQYF.